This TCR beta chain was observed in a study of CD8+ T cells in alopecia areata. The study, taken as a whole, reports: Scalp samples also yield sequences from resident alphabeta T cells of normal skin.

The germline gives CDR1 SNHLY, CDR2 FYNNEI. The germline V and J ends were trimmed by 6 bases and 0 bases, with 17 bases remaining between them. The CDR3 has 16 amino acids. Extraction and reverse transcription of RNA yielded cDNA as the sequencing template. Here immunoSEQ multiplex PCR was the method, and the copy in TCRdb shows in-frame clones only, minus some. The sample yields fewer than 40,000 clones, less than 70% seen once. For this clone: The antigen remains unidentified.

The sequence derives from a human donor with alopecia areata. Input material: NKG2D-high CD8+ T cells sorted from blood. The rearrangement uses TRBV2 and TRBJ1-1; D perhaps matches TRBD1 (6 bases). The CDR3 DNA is TGTGCCAGCAGGCCATATCTACAGGGACTGAACACTGAAGCTTTCTTT. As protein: CASRPYLQGLNTEAFF. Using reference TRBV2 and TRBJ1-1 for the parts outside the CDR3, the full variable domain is EPEVTQTPSHQVTQMGQEVILRCVPISNHLYFYWYRQILGQKVEFLVSFYNNEISEKSEIFDDQFSVERPDGSNFTLKIRSTKLEDSAMYFCASRPYLQGLNTEAFFGQGTRLTVV.